This T cell receptor (beta chain) was recovered during a study of human T cells and chemical hapten exposure. Overall study: Researchers reported sensitizing a roughly 2 cm by roughly 2 cm upper inner arm skin site with 2% DPC. Broader study findings: The study found that DPC sensitization did not change TCRs above 1 in 1000 frequency.

CDR1 and CDR2 (germline): SGHVS, FNYEAQ. V gave up 5 bases and J gave up 4 bases, with 14 bases separating them. The CDR3 spans 14 residues. Regarding time point: patch test 1, 2 weeks after DPC sensitization. Treatment in this sample: therapeutic diphenylcyclopropenone sensitization with weekly scalp DPC. A single record per CDR3 protein comes from TCRdb applying MiXCR to the RACE reads. This sample yields fewer than 400,000 distinct CDR3 sequences, of which about 7% are seen a single time; roughly 8% belongs to the top ten. This clonotype was picked up a small number of times. Its antigen is unidentified.

V gene TRBV7-6 combines with J gene TRBJ2-5, with no clear D. This receptor was taken from a woman aged 18-29 years with alopecia areata. Some clones in this sample may be carry-over from other donors' samples. The sequencing used whole blood, collected in connection with sensitization to the hapten diphenylcyclopropenone (DPC). The CDR3 sequence is CASSHNDARETQYF. The CDR3 nucleotides read TGTGCCAGCAGCCACAATGACGCCCGAGAGACCCAGTACTTC.